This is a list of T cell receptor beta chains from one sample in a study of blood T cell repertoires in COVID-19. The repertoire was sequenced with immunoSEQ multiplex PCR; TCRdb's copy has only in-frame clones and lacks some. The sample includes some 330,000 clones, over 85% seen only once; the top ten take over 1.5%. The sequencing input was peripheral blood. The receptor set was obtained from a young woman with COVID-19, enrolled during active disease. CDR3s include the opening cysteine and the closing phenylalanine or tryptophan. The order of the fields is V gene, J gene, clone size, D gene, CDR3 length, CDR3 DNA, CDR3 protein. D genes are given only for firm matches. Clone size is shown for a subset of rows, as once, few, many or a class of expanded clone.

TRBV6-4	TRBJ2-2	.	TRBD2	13	TGTGCCAGCAGTAGCGGGGTGACCGGGGAGCTGTTTTTT	CASSSGVTGELFF
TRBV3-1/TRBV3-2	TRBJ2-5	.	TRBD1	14	TGTGCCAGCAGCCGTCAGGGGGCATGGGAGACCCAGTACTTC	CASSRQGAWETQYF
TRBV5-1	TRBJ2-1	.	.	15	TGCGCCAGCAGCCCACGACCGGACACCTACAATGAGCAGTTCTTC	CASSPRPDTYNEQFF
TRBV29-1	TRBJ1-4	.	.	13	TGCAGCGTCGAGGGGGGGGCTAATGAAAAACTGTTTTTT	CSVEGGANEKLFF
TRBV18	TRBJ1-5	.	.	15	TGTGCCAGCTCACCACGGGGAGGAATCAATCAGCCCCAGCATTTT	CASSPRGGINQPQHF
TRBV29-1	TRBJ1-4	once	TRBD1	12	TGCAGCGTTTGGGACAGAAATGAAAAACTGTTTTTT	CSVWDRNEKLFF
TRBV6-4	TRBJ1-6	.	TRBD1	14	TGTGCCAGCCGGGACGGGACAGTTAATTCACCCCTCCACTTT	CASRDGTVNSPLHF
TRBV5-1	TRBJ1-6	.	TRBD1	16	TGCGCCAGCAGCTTGGACGACGGGACAGCTAATTCACCCCTCCACTTT	CASSLDDGTANSPLHF
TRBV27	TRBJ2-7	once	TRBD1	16	TGTGCCAGCAGTTTATCCGGACAGGGGATGTACTACGAGCAGTACTTC	CASSLSGQGMYYEQYF
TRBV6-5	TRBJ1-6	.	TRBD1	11	TGTGCCAGCCCAGGGGGTGGGACCCTCCACTTT	CASPGGGTLHF
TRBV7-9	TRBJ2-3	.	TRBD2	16	TGTGCCAGCAGCTTAGGTGGCGGGGGGAACACAGATACGCAGTATTTT	CASSLGGGGNTDTQYF
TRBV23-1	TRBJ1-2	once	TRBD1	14	TGCGCCAGCAGTCTCCCGGGACAGGGGTATGGCTACACCTTC	CASSLPGQGYGYTF
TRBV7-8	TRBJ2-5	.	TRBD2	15	TGTGCCAGCAGTATTCAAGCGGGGGGACAAGAGACCCAGTACTTC	CASSIQAGGQETQYF
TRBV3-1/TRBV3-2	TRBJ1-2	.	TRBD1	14	TGTGCCAGCAGAAACAGGGGGCTGGACTATGGCTACACCTTC	CASRNRGLDYGYTF
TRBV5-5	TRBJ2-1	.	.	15	TGTGCCAGCAGCTTGGTACAGGATTTATACAATGAGCAGTTCTTC	CASSLVQDLYNEQFF
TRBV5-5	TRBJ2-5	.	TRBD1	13	TGTGCCAGCCACCGGGACAGGGTTGAGACCCAGTACTTC	CASHRDRVETQYF
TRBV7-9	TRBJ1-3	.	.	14	TGTGCCAGCAGCTTAGCCGACAGGAGAAACACCATATATTTT	CASSLADRRNTIYF
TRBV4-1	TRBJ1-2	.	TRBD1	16	TGCGCCAGCAGCCAAGACCGGGGACAGAAGTCCTATGGCTACACCTTC	CASSQDRGQKSYGYTF
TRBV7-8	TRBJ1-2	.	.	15	TGTGCCAGCAGCTTAGGAAGGACCGGGACGGCTCACAGGGCCTTC	CASSLGRTGTAHRAF
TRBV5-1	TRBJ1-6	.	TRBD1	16	TGCGCCAGCAGCTTCAAACCGGGACAGGGCCATTCACCCCTCCACTTT	CASSFKPGQGHSPLHF
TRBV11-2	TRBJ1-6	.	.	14	TGTGCCAGCAGCTCCGGGATTTATAATTCACCCCTCCACTTT	CASSSGIYNSPLHF
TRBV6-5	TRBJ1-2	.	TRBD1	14	TGTGCCAGCAGTTACTCTAGACAGGGGGACGGCTACACCTTC	CASSYSRQGDGYTF
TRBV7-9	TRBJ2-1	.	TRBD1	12	TGTGCCAGCAGTAGGGGGCTCAATGAGCAGTTCTTC	CASSRGLNEQFF
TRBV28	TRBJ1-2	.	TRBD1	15	TGTGCCAGCAGTTCCCCCTGGGGGACAGACTATGGCTACACCTTC	CASSSPWGTDYGYTF
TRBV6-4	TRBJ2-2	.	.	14	TGTGCCAGCAGTGAGACCGGGTGGGCCGGGGAGCTGTTTTTT	CASSETGWAGELFF
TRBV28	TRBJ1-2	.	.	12	TGTGCCAGCAGTGAGAGTGGCGGGGACTACACCTTC	CASSESGGDYTF
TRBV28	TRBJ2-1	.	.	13	TGTGCCAGCACCCAGCACCGACTCGATGAGCAGTTCTTC	CASTQHRLDEQFF
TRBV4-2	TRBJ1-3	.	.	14	TGTGCCAGCAGTGTGGGCGTCTCTGGAAACACCATATATTTT	CASSVGVSGNTIYF
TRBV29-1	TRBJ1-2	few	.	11	TGCAGCGTTCGACACGGTGATGGCTACACCTTC	CSVRHGDGYTF
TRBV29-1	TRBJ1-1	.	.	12	TGCAGCGTTGCACAGGGAGGGACTGAAGCTTTCTTT	CSVAQGGTEAFF
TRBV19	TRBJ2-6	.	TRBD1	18	TGTGCCAGTAATCCCAGGGGTTACGACAGGGTTGGGGCCAACGTCCTGACTTTC	CASNPRGYDRVGANVLTF
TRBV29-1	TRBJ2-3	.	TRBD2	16	TGCAGCGTTGAAGTCCGCAGCGGGGGGCTGAGAGGTACGCAGTATTTT	CSVEVRSGGLRGTQYF
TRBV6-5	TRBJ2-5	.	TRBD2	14	TGTGCCAGCAGGGTAGCGGGGGGAAGGGAGACCCAGTACTTC	CASRVAGGRETQYF
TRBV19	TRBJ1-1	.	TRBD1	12	TGTGCCAGTAGTATGGGGGGGACAGGAGTTTTGTTT	CASSMGGTGVLF
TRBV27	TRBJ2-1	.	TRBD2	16	TGTGCCAGCAGTTCAGGTAGCGGGGGGCTATACAATGAGCAGTTCTTC	CASSSGSGGLYNEQFF
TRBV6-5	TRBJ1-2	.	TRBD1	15	TGTGCCAGCAGTTACGTCGGACAGGGGGACTATGGCTACACCTTC	CASSYVGQGDYGYTF
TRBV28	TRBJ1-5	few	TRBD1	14	TGTGCCAGCACCAAAGGACAGGGGGGTAAGCCCCAGCATTTT	CASTKGQGGKPQHF
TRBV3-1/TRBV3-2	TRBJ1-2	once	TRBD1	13	TGTGCCAGCGGTCGAACAGGGGCCTATGGCTACACCTTC	CASGRTGAYGYTF
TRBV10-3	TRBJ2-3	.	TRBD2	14	TGTGCCATCATTCCTAGCGGGGACCCCACTACGCAGTATTTT	CAIIPSGDPTTQYF
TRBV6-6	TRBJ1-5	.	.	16	TGTGCCAGCAGTTACGGGGGGACGAGGAGCAATCAGCCCCAGCATTTT	CASSYGGTRSNQPQHF
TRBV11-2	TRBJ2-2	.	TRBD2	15	TGTGCCAGCGCCCCTAGCGGGGGAGGGACCGGGGAGCTGTTTTTT	CASAPSGGGTGELFF
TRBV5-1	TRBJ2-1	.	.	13	TGCGCCAGCAGCAATACAGGGTACAATGAGCAGTTCTTC	CASSNTGYNEQFF
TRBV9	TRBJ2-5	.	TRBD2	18	TGTGCCAGCAGCGTAGAGGCTGGGCTAGCGGGAGCCCGGGAGACCCAGTACTTC	CASSVEAGLAGARETQYF
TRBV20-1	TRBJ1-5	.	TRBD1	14	TGCAGTGCTAGTTTGGACAGGGGGCGAGGGCCCCAGCATTTT	CSASLDRGRGPQHF
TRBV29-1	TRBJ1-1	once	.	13	TGCAGCGTTGAATCACAAAAGAACACTGAAGCTTTCTTT	CSVESQKNTEAFF
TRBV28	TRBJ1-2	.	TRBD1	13	TGTGCCAGCAGTCTGACAGGGGGAGGCGGCTACACCTTC	CASSLTGGGGYTF